This passage covers 27 T cell receptor beta chains from one sample sequenced in a study of blood T cell repertoires in COVID-19. Profiled with immunoSEQ multiplex PCR; TCRdb holds only in-frame clones, not every one. This sample has fewer than 300,000 clones, with 65% to 90% found just once. The specimen was peripheral blood. The receptors originated from a woman between 55 and 75 years old with active or convalescent COVID-19.

The CDR3 sequence: CASRPLDRGDTGELFF. The CDR3 DNA reads as TGTGCCAGCAGACCGCTAGACAGGGGGGACACCGGGGAGCTGTTTTTT. J is TRBJ2-2 and V is TRBV2, with 9 bases matching TRBD1. V dropped 6 bases and J dropped 3; count of bases not matched to a gene: 8. Germline V gene lookup returns CDR1 SNHLY and CDR2 FYNNEI. The CDR3 is made up of 16 amino acids.

The chain uses TRBV6-5 and TRBJ1-2; 9 nucleotides line up with TRBD1. CDR3 length: 14 residues. With 8 bases clipped from V and 8 bases from J, the junction kept 12 bases outside the gene matches. From germline, CDR1 is MNHEY and CDR2 SVGAGI. In DNA form, the CDR3 reads TGTGCCAGCCTATCCGAACAGGGGGCCTCAGGCTACACCTTC. It encodes CASLSEQGASGYTF.

This chain joins TRBV28 and TRBJ1-6; D gene unclear. From germline, CDR1 is MDHEN and CDR2 SYDVKM. The CDR3 has 12 residues. Trimming pared 1 base from V and 11 bases from J, leaving 6 bases between. The CDR3 protein is CASSLYYPPLHF. The CDR3 bases are TGTGCCAGCAGTTTATATTATCCACCCCTCCACTTT.

The chain has TRBV18 and TRBJ2-7; D is possibly TRBD1 (6 bases). This CDR3 is 15 amino acids long. Germline CDR1 reads KGHSH; CDR2 reads LQKENI. V was shortened by 6 bases and J by 0 bases, with 15 bases between the two germline ends. CDR3 nucleotides: TGTGCCAGCTCGTCGGGACAATTCAGCTCCTACGAGCAGTACTTC. As protein: CASSSGQFSSYEQYF.

The CDR3 bases are TGTGCCAGCAGCTTAGCACGCCTAACTGGGGCCCCTTCTTATTATGGCTACACCTTC. Amino acid sequence: CASSLARLTGAPSYYGYTF. The chain is built from TRBV7-9 and TRBJ1-2, with a weak D call TRBD1 (5 bases). Germline CDR1 is SEHNR and CDR2 is FQNEAQ (reference sequence). This CDR3 has 19 amino acids. Trimming removed 0 bases from V and 5 bases from J, with 25 bases in between.

This rearrangement joins TRBV11-3 to TRBJ1-1; possible D gene TRBD1, 5 bases. Germline CDR1 is SGHNT and CDR2 is YENEEA. Trimming cost V 1 base and J 4 bases, with 10 bases left between them. The CDR3 has 14 residues. In DNA, the CDR3 is TGTGCCAGCAGCTTAGGCAGGGCCGGCACTGAAGCTTTCTTT. It yields the protein CASSLGRAGTEAFF.

J is TRBJ2-1 and V is TRBV7-9, with TRBD1 matching over 8 bases. CDR3 length: 15 amino acids. After removal of 7 bases from V and 0 bases from J, the junction contained 5 bases not matched to a gene. Germline V gene lookup returns CDR1 SEHNR and CDR2 FQNEAQ (reference sequence). The CDR3 region has the DNA TGTGCCAGCATCGGCACAGGGGGCTCCTACAATGAGCAGTTCTTC. This translates into CASIGTGGSYNEQFF.

This chain links TRBV11-2 with TRBJ2-3, with 9 bases aligning to TRBD2. The CDR3 length is 16 residues. Trimming removed 5 bases from V and 5 bases from J; junction bases left unmatched: 11. The germline CDR1 and CDR2 sequences are SGHAT and FQNNGV. The CDR3 sequence is CASSPFIAGVGDTQYF. The DNA for the CDR3 is TGTGCCAGCAGCCCTTTTATAGCGGGGGTGGGAGATACGCAGTATTTT. The variable domain in full, with the rest retrieved from reference TRBV11-2 and TRBJ2-3, is EAGVAQSPRYKIIEKRQSVAFWCNPISGHATLYWYQQILGQGPKLLIQFQNNGVVDDSQLPKDRFSAERLKGVDSTLKIQPAKLEDSAVYLCASSPFIAGVGDTQYFGPGTRLTVL.

The V and J genes are TRBV2 and TRBJ2-7, with a possible D match to TRBD1 (6 bases). Trimming stripped 6 bases from V and 5 bases from J, with 17 bases between. Germline V gene sequence: CDR1 SNHLY, CDR2 FYNNEI. The CDR3 consists of 14 residues. The CDR3 sequence is CASSTLTGYDEQYF. In DNA form, the CDR3 reads TGTGCCAGCAGCACCCTAACAGGGTATGACGAGCAGTACTTC. Complete variable domain (other parts from reference TRBV2 and TRBJ2-7): EPEVTQTPSHQVTQMGQEVILRCVPISNHLYFYWYRQILGQKVEFLVSFYNNEISEKSEIFDDQFSVERPDGSNFTLKIRSTKLEDSAMYFCASSTLTGYDEQYFGPGTRLTVT.

This rearrangement joins TRBV15 to TRBJ1-1, with TRBD1 matching over 7 bases. V lost 0 bases and J lost 2; bases outside the gene matches: 3. The CDR3 has 15 amino acids. Germline CDR1 LNHNV, CDR2 YYDKDF (reference sequence). CDR3 in amino acids: CATSRDRGVNTEAFF. DNA for the CDR3: TGTGCCACCAGCAGAGACAGGGGGGTAAACACTGAAGCTTTCTTT.

This clone was seen just once. The CDR3 sequence: CASSLEQGEARGQPQHF. The CDR3 DNA reads TGTGCCAGCAGTCTTGAACAGGGTGAGGCTCGGGGCCAGCCCCAGCATTTT. V gene TRBV2 combines with J gene TRBJ1-5; a weak D match, TRBD1 (6 bases). The CDR3 is made up of 17 amino acids. The V and J ends lost 5 bases and 7 bases respectively, with 24 bases between them. The V gene's germline CDR1 is SNHLY and CDR2 FYNNEI.

This sequence joins TRBV11-3 and TRBJ2-2, with 9 nucleotides matching TRBD2. CDR3 length: 16 amino acids. CDR1 and CDR2 from the germline V gene are SGHNT and YENEEA. J gave up 7 bases and V 3 bases, and 9 bases lay outside the gene matches. DNA of the CDR3: TGTGCCAGCAGCTTCCCCGCGGGGGGGCCCGGCGGGGAGCTGTTTTTT. Encoded protein: CASSFPAGGPGGELFF. Filled out from reference TRBV11-3 and TRBJ2-2, the complete variable domain reads EAGVVQSPRYKIIEKKQPVAFWCNPISGHNTLYWYLQNLGQGPELLIRYENEEAVDDSQLPKDRFSAERLKGVDSTLKIQPAELGDSAVYLCASSFPAGGPGGELFFGEGSRLTVL.

In the case of this clone: Other DNA sequences of this sample code for an identical CDR3. V is TRBV5-1 and J is TRBJ2-3, with TRBD1 matching over 7 bases. CDR1 and CDR2 from the germline V gene are SGHRS and YFSETQ. With 8 bases clipped from V and 1 base from J, the junction kept 7 bases outside the gene matches. The CDR3 extends over 14 amino acids. The CDR3 here is CASSRDRGTDTQYF. DNA for the CDR3: TGCGCCAGTAGCCGGGACAGAGGCACAGATACGCAGTATTTT.

The rearrangement links TRBV1 to TRBJ2-3; no check of the table's D call, TRBD2, against the DNA was made. TRBV1 is flagged as a pseudogene. The CDR3 consists of 15 residues. For the CDR3, the DNA is TGCACCAGCAGCCAAGATCTCAGGACTACAGATACGCAGTATTTT. It encodes CTSSQDLRTTDTQYF.

This rearrangement joins TRBV7-2 to TRBJ2-2; D may be TRBD1 (6 bases). CDR3 length equals 15 residues. The V end lost 2 bases, the J end lost 3 bases, and 10 bases lay between the germline ends. Looked up from germline, CDR1 is SGHTA and CDR2 is FQGNSA. The CDR3 bases are TGTGCCAGCAGCTTATTGGGGGCCGACACCGGGGAGCTGTTTTTT. The encoded protein is CASSLLGADTGELFF.

This clone was seen only a few times. The gene calls are TRBV5-4 and TRBJ2-5; D perhaps matches TRBD2 (7 bases). Looked up from germline, CDR1 is SGHNT and CDR2 is YYREEE (reference sequence). V dropped 4 bases and J dropped 4 bases, with 17 bases sitting between them. This CDR3 region has 15 residues. CDR3 coding DNA: TGTGCCAGCAGCCCGGACGGGGGGCGGGGAGAGACCCAGTACTTC. This sequence encodes CASSPDGGRGETQYF.

This clone was observed once. V gene TRBV5-1 combines with J gene TRBJ2-1, with TRBD2 identical over 8 bases. Germline V gene sequence: CDR1 SGHRS, CDR2 YFSETQ. The ends lost 0 bases at V and 8 bases at J; junction bases unmatched: 10. The CDR3 spans 16 residues. The CDR3 spells CASSLERRGALDEQFF. The CDR3 coding sequence is TGCGCCAGCAGCTTGGAACGGCGGGGGGCATTGGATGAGCAGTTCTTC.

The chain carries TRBV18 and TRBJ1-2; maybe TRBD1 (5 bases). The CDR3 loop spans 16 amino acids. Germline CDR1 and CDR2: KGHSH and LQKENI. Trimming removed 3 bases from V and 5 bases from J, with 19 bases in between. The CDR3 DNA is TGTGCCAGCTCACCTACGGGCGGGGCCCTCGGATATGGCTACACCTTC. It translates to CASSPTGGALGYGYTF.

This chain joins TRBV2 and TRBJ1-1, with D perhaps TRBD1 (6 bases). Trimming pared 4 bases from V and 5 bases from J, leaving 11 bases between. The germline CDR1 and CDR2 sequences are SNHLY and FYNNEI. This CDR3 has 13 residues. The CDR3 DNA follows: TGTGCCAGCAGTGCACAGGGAGGGACTGAAGCTTTCTTT. Translating it yields CASSAQGGTEAFF.

CDR3 residues: CASSTLNQPQHF. The CDR3 nucleotides read TGTGCCAGCAGTACTTTGAATCAGCCCCAGCATTTT. V is TRBV27 and J is TRBJ1-5; no clear D gene. V dropped 5 bases and J dropped 4 bases, with 6 bases sitting between them. This CDR3 is 12 amino acids long. Germline CDR1 reads MNHEY; CDR2 reads SMNVEV (reference sequence).

The rearrangement links TRBV4-3 to TRBJ1-2, with D unclear. This CDR3 spans 15 amino acids. V was cut by 1 base and J by 4 bases, with 13 bases left in between. Per the germline V gene, CDR1 is LGHNA and CDR2 is YSLEER. In DNA form, the CDR3 reads TGCGCCAGCAGCCAAGGGAACAACGAGGCCTATGGCTACACCTTC. Protein product: CASSQGNNEAYGYTF.

The V gene is TRBV27, the J gene TRBJ1-4; TRBD1 matches at 9 bases. Trimming at V came to 6 bases and at J to 7 bases, leaving 21 bases not matched to a gene. This CDR3 is built from 19 residues. Germline lookup yields CDR1 MNHEY and CDR2 SMNVEV (reference sequence). CDR3 in DNA: TGTGCCAGCAGCTTTGCCGGCGGGACAGGGCTGATTACGGCTGAAAAACTGTTTTTT. As protein: CASSFAGGTGLITAEKLFF.

The chain combines TRBV18 with TRBJ2-1; 12 positions agree with TRBD1. The germline gives CDR1 KGHSH, CDR2 LQKENI. The CDR3 has 16 residues. The V segment lost 4 bases and the J segment 4 bases; nucleotides outside the gene matches: 5. For the CDR3, the DNA is TGTGCCAGCTCACTGGGACAGGGGGCGTTATACAATGAGCAGTTCTTC. This gives the protein CASSLGQGALYNEQFF.

The chain joins TRBV19 to TRBJ1-1; D unclear. Trimming stripped 1 base from V and 3 bases from J, with 9 bases between. CDR1 and CDR2 (germline): LNHDA, SQIVND (reference sequence). The CDR3 is 14 residues long. Here the CDR3 DNA reads TGTGCCAGTAGTATAGCGCGGGTTGACACTGAAGCTTTCTTT. Encoded protein: CASSIARVDTEAFF.

This chain links TRBV11-3 with TRBJ1-1, with D perhaps TRBD1 (5 bases). The V end was cut by 1 base, the J end by 6 bases, with 6 bases between. The germline gives CDR1 SGHNT, CDR2 YENEEA. This CDR3 is 12 amino acids long. The CDR3 spells CASSLGTSEAFF. CDR3 coding DNA: TGTGCCAGCAGCTTAGGGACATCTGAAGCTTTCTTT.

The rearrangement uses TRBV7-2 and TRBJ1-2; a weak D match, TRBD1 (5 bases). The V and J ends lost 1 base and 4 bases respectively, with 13 bases between them. The CDR3 has 15 amino acids. Germline V gives CDR1 SGHTA, CDR2 FQGNSA. CDR3 residues: CASSLDRGSGYGYTF. CDR3 in DNA: TGTGCCAGCAGCTTAGACCGGGGGTCGGGCTATGGCTACACCTTC.

The chain is built from TRBV5-6 and TRBJ1-1; 7 bases fit TRBD1. The V gene's germline CDR1 is SGHDT and CDR2 YYEEEE. Trimming removed 1 base from V and 3 bases from J; junction bases left unmatched: 9. The CDR3 contains 16 residues. The CDR3 spells CASSLLDHQGDTEAFF. CDR3 bases: TGTGCCAGCAGCTTGTTAGACCATCAGGGGGACACTGAAGCTTTCTTT.